The 7 T cell receptor beta chains reported below all come from one sample, sequenced in a study of CD8 T cells in ankylosing spondylitis. Study-level results: In ankylosing spondylitis blood, a motif of eight highly homologous TCR beta variants appeared characteristic.

One entry per CDR3 protein, called by TCRdb with MiXCR from the 5' RACE reads. The sample has some 130,000 distinct CDR3 sequences, 17% seen once. Their target antigens are unknown. Material: blood, either unsorted or a sorted T cell fraction (not recorded which). The receptors derive from a male donor with ankylosing spondylitis.

This clonotype showed up just a few times. The V and J genes are TRBV4-3 and TRBJ2-1; 12 bases align to TRBD2. The CDR3 sequence is 15 residues long. After removal of 7 bases from V and 8 bases from J, the junction contained 9 bases not matched to a gene. CDR1 is LGHNA, CDR2 YSLEER, per germline. DNA of the CDR3: TGCGCCAGCAATCGGGGGGCTAGCGGGAGGGATGAGCAGTTCTTC. Its protein product is CASNRGASGRDEQFF.

The V call is TRBV27, the J call TRBJ2-7; D is undetermined. Germline V CDR1 and CDR2: MNHEY, SMNVEV (reference sequence). V lost 8 bases, J lost 3 bases, and 8 bases lay in between. This CDR3 has 11 residues. Here the CDR3 DNA reads TGTGCCAGCGGAAGAGACTACGAGCAGTACTTC. Translation gives CASGRDYEQYF.

This clonotype was seen a handful of times. DNA of the CDR3: TGTGCCAGCAGCCTATCGGCTAGCGGGGTTTACGAGCAGTACTTC. Protein product: CASSLSASGVYEQYF. The rearrangement joins TRBV14 to TRBJ2-7, with 9 bases fitting TRBD2. Per germline, CDR1 SGHDN and CDR2 FVKESK. V trimming: 4 bases; J trimming: 4 bases; junction bases outside the gene matches: 8. This CDR3 spans 15 amino acids.

In this sample, this clonotype turned up many times. J is TRBJ2-5 and V is TRBV12-3 or TRBV12-4; D not certain. Trimming stripped 2 bases from V and 10 bases from J, with 11 bases between. The length of the CDR3 is 12 residues. In nucleotides, the CDR3 is TGTGCCAGCAGTTTACCCCTGTTAGACCAGTACTTC. Protein sequence: CASSLPLLDQYF.

This clonotype was counted only a few times. The CDR3 reads CATSTETGELFF. CDR3 sequence (DNA): TGTGCCACCAGCACGGAGACCGGGGAGCTGTTTTTT. The V gene is TRBV15, the J gene TRBJ2-2; D remains unclear. The CDR3 consists of 12 residues. The germline CDR1 and CDR2 sequences are LNHNV and YYDKDF (reference sequence). Trimming took 4 bases from V and 5 from J, leaving 5 bases between them. The whole variable domain, filled in from reference TRBV15 and TRBJ2-2, reads DAMVIQNPRYQVTQFGKPVTLSCSQTLNHNVMYWYQQKSSQAPKLLFHYYDKDFNNEADTPDNFQSRRPNTSFCFLDIRSPGLGDTAMYLCATSTETGELFFGEGSRLTVL.

In its sample, this clonotype was seen a few times. This sequence joins TRBV7-9 and TRBJ2-7; 8 bases match TRBD2. V gave up 1 base and J gave up 4 bases; unmatched junction bases: 6. CDR1 is SEHNR and CDR2 is FQNEAQ in the germline V gene (reference sequence). The CDR3 consists of 15 residues. CDR3 sequence (DNA): TGTGCCAGCAGCTTAGTGTCAGCGGGGGCATACGAGCAGTACTTC. This codes for CASSLVSAGAYEQYF.

The chain links TRBV14 to TRBJ1-1; TRBD1 might be the D (5 bases). This CDR3 has 17 residues. Germline CDR1 and CDR2: SGHDN and FVKESK. Trimming stripped 0 bases from V and 0 bases from J, with 14 bases between. CDR3 in amino acids: CASSQDTGMLVNTEAFF. The CDR3 DNA is TGTGCCAGCAGCCAAGACACAGGAATGCTCGTGAACACTGAAGCTTTCTTT.